This T cell receptor (beta chain) is from a study of T-cell reconstitution after alpha-beta-depleted transplantation in children. Preparation of the TCRbeta library was carried out with unique molecular identifiers. MiXCR, run by TCRdb on the PCR reads, gives a single entry per CDR3 protein. Among around 600,000 distinct CDR3 sequences listed, approximately 17% were seen once. The table lists this clonotype with many counts. The CDR3 is made up of 15 amino acids. Trimming cost V 6 bases and J 3 bases; bases outside gene matches: 5. CDR1 and CDR2 (germline): SQVTM, ANQGSEA. The chain joins TRBV29-1 to TRBJ2-5, with TRBD2 matching over 15 bases. The sample consisted of PBMCs from the stem cell graft donor, taken from the stem cell graft. The sequence came from a human donor who donated a stem cell graft to a child with acute myeloid leukemia. The CDR3 sequence: CSVGLAGGFKETQYF. In nucleotides, the CDR3 is TGCAGCGTGGGACTAGCGGGGGGTTTCAAAGAGACCCAGTACTTC.